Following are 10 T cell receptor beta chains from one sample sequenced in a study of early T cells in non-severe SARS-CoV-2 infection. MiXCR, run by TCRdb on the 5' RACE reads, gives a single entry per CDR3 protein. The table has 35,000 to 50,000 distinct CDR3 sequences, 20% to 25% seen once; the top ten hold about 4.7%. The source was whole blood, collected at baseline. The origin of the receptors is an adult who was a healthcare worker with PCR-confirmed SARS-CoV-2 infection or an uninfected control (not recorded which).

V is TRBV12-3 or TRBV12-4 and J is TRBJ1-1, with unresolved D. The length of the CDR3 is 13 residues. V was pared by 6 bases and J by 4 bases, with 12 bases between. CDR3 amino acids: CASSSGDGTEAFF. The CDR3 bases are TGTGCCAGCAGCTCGGGAGACGGCACTGAAGCTTTCTTT.

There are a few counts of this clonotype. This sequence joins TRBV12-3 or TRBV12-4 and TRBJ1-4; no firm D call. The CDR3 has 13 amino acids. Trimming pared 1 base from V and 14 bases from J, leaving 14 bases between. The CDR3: CASSLGGGGTLFF. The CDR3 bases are TGTGCCAGCAGTTTAGGAGGTGGTGGAACTCTGTTTTTT.

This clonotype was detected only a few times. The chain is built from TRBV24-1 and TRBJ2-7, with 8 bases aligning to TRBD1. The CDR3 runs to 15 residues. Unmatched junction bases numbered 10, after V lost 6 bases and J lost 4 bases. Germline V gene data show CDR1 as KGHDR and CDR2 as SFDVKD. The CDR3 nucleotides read TGTGCCACCAGTCCCACAGGGGGATTAAGGTACGAGCAGTACTTC. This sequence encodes CATSPTGGLRYEQYF.

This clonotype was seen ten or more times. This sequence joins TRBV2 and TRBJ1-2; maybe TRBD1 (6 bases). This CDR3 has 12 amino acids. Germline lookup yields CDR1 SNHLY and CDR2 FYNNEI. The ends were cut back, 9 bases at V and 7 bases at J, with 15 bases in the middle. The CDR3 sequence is CASYRVGSGYTF. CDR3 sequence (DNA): TGTGCCAGTTACAGGGTCGGGAGTGGCTACACCTTC.

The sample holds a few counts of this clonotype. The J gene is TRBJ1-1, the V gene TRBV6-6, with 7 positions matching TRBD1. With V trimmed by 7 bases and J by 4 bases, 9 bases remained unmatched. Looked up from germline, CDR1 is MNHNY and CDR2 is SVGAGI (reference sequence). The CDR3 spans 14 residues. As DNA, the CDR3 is TGTGCCAGCATCCTGGACAGGCCCAGCACTGAAGCTTTCTTT. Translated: CASILDRPSTEAFF.

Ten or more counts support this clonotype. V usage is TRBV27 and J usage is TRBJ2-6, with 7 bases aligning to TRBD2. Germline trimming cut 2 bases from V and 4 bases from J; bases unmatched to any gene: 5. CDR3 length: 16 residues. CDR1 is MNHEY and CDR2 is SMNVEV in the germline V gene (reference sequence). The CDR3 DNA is TGTGCCAGCAGTTTAATAGGGAGGGGAGGGGCCAACGTCCTGACTTTC. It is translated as CASSLIGRGGANVLTF.

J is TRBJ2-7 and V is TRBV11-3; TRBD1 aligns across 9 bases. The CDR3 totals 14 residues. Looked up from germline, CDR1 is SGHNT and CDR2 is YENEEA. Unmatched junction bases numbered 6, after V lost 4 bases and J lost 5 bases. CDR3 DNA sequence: TGTGCCAGCAGCTATGCCGGGACAGGGAACGAGCAGTACTTC. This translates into CASSYAGTGNEQYF.

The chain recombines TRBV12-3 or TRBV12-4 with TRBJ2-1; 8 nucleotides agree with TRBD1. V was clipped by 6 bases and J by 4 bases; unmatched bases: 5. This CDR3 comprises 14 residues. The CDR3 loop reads CASRQDRDYNEQFF. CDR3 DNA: TGTGCCAGCAGACAGGACAGGGATTACAATGAGCAGTTCTTC.

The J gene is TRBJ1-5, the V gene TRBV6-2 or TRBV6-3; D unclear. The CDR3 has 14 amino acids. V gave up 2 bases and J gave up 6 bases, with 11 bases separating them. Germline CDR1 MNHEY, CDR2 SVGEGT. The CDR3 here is CASSYETKGQPQHF. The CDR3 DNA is TGTGCCAGCAGTTACGAGACAAAGGGTCAGCCCCAGCATTTT.

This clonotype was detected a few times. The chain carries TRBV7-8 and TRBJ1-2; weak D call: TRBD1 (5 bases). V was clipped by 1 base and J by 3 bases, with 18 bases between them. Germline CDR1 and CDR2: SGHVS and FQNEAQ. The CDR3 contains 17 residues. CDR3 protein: CASSLVLRQTTHYGYTF. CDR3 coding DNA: TGTGCCAGCAGCTTAGTCCTCCGACAGACTACCCACTATGGCTACACCTTC.